The sequence of this TCR beta chain was determined in a study of blood T cell repertoires in COVID-19. Overall study context: COVID-19 samples, acute and convalescent, were from the United States, Italy and Spain. PBMCs, B-cell-depleted T cells, or T cells provided the cDNA or gDNA that made up the material.

Trimming left V 0 bases short and J 2 bases short, with 9 bases between. This CDR3 contains 15 residues. Germline V gene sequence: CDR1 SGHDT, CDR2 YYEEEE. Authors' methods: Amplification from reference gene primers served as the basis for estimated nucleated cell counts. Method: immunoSEQ multiplex PCR; TCRdb's copy keeps in-frame clones and lacks some. Clone size and V and J calls were adopted from that table, with D and trimming inferred from the DNA. Among under 350,000 clones listed, 65% to 90% were seen once. Assignments of participants to cohorts depended upon their own reported clinical history.

The sequenced sample consisted of PBMCs or T cells enriched from blood (not recorded which). This TCR was recovered from a middle-aged woman with acute COVID-19. The chain has TRBV5-6 and TRBJ2-1; perhaps TRBD1 as D (6 bases). CDR3 sequence reads: CASSLGQVTYNEQFF. CDR3 coding DNA: TGTGCCAGCAGCTTGGGACAGGTTACCTACAATGAGCAGTTCTTC.